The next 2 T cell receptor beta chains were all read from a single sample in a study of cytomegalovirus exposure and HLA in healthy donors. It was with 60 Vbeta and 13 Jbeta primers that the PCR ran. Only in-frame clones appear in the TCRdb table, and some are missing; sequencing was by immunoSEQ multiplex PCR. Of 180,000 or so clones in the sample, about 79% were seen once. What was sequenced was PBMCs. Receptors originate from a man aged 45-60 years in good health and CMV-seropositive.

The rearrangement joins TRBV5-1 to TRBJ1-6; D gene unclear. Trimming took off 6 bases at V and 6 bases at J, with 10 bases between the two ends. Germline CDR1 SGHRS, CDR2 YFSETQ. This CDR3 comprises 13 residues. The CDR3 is CASTEKFNSPLHF. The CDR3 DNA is TGCGCCAGCACCGAGAAATTTAATTCACCCCTCCACTTT.

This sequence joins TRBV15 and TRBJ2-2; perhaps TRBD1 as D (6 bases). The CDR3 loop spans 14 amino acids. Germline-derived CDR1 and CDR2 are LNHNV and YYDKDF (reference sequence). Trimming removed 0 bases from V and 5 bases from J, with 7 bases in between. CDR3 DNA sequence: TGTGCCACCAGCAGAGAACAGGGAACCGGGGAGCTGTTTTTT. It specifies CATSREQGTGELFF.